These 6 T cell receptor beta chains share one sample of origin, sequenced in a study of blood T cell repertoires in COVID-19. The data were produced by immunoSEQ multiplex PCR, yet TCRdb's version contains in-frame clones alone and is incomplete. Altogether about 50,000 clones are present, 75% to 90% being singletons, with the ten largest covering under 6.5%. Sequencing was done on a sample of peripheral blood. All receptors derive from a man aged 60 to 75 with acute or convalescent COVID-19.

This clone was observed a handful of times. The chain carries TRBV18 and TRBJ1-1; 7 bases align to TRBD1. V was pared by 2 bases and J by 7 bases, with 7 bases of the junction left unmatched. This CDR3 has 14 amino acids. Germline CDR1 and CDR2: KGHSH and LQKENI. The CDR3 DNA reads TGTGCCAGCTCACCAGTGACAGGGCCCTATGAAGCTTTCTTT. Translating it yields CASSPVTGPYEAFF.

The rearrangement joins TRBV4-2 to TRBJ2-5; the match to TRBD2 covers 11 bases. V trimming: 4 bases; J trimming: 5 bases; junction bases outside the gene matches: 12. The CDR3 is 17 amino acids. The germline V gene has CDR1 LGHNA and CDR2 YNFKEQ. CDR3 protein: CASSRPETSGMRETQYF. CDR3 nucleotides: TGTGCCAGCAGCCGGCCCGAGACTAGCGGGATGAGGGAGACCCAGTACTTC.

This clone showed up just once. The chain recombines TRBV19 with TRBJ2-7, with 7 positions matching TRBD1. Germline CDR1 LNHDA, CDR2 SQIVND (reference sequence). The CDR3 sequence is 15 residues long. The V segment lost 3 bases and the J segment 5 bases; nucleotides outside the gene matches: 10. CDR3 region: CASSMLEGARNEQYF. CDR3 nucleotides: TGTGCCAGTAGTATGCTAGAGGGGGCAAGGAACGAGCAGTACTTC.

The V gene is TRBV19, the J gene TRBJ1-1; tentative D call: TRBD1 (6 bases). Germline V gene lookup returns CDR1 LNHDA and CDR2 SQIVND (reference sequence). V was shortened by 5 bases and J by 5 bases, with 18 bases between the two germline ends. The CDR3 sequence is 15 residues long. In nucleotides, the CDR3 is TGTGCCAGTAGTCCGAACAGGGCCGTCGGGACTGAAGCTTTCTTT. Translating gives CASSPNRAVGTEAFF.

V and J are TRBV2 and TRBJ1-1; no definite D call. Germline assignment: CDR1 SNHLY and CDR2 FYNNEI. This CDR3 has 13 residues. V was cut by 5 bases and J by 3 bases, with 10 bases left in between. The CDR3 is CASSISEDTEAFF. DNA of the CDR3: TGTGCCAGCAGTATAAGTGAGGACACTGAAGCTTTCTTT. Based on the CDR3 plus reference TRBV2 and TRBJ1-1, the full variable domain is EPEVTQTPSHQVTQMGQEVILRCVPISNHLYFYWYRQILGQKVEFLVSFYNNEISEKSEIFDDQFSVERPDGSNFTLKIRSTKLEDSAMYFCASSISEDTEAFFGQGTRLTVV.

V usage is TRBV28 and J usage is TRBJ2-3, with D possibly TRBD1 on 6 matching bases. Deletions cut 4 bases from V and 1 base from J, with 12 bases between. The CDR3 contains 15 residues. The germline gives CDR1 MDHEN, CDR2 SYDVKM. The DNA of the CDR3 is TGTGCCAGCAGTTGGACAGCCCTAGGCACAGATACGCAGTATTTT. Its translation: CASSWTALGTDTQYF.